These T cell receptor beta chains were read from a single sample in a study of blood T cell repertoires in COVID-19. The assay was immunoSEQ multiplex PCR, and TCRdb's table has in-frame clones only and misses some. There are about 200,000 clones in the sample; around 83% occur only once, and roughly an eighth lies in the top ten. The sequencing input was peripheral blood. The receptors were gathered from a human donor in a cohort sampled during active COVID-19. CDR3s include the opening cysteine and the closing phenylalanine or tryptophan. Fields, in order: J gene, D gene, V gene, clone size, CDR3 protein, CDR3 DNA. The D gene is left open where the match is weak. Clone size appears in some rows only: once, few, many, or a class for an expanded clone.

J gene: TRBJ2-7
D gene: TRBD2
V gene: TRBV2
clone size: -
CDR3 protein: CASSGTAGGLGEQYF
CDR3 DNA: TGTGCCAGCAGTGGGACAGCGGGAGGGCTTGGGGAGCAGTACTTC

J gene: TRBJ1-1
D gene: TRBD1
V gene: TRBV5-6
clone size: -
CDR3 protein: CASSFRGRRTEAFF
CDR3 DNA: TGTGCCAGCAGCTTTAGGGGGCGCCGCACTGAAGCTTTCTTT

J gene: TRBJ1-1
D gene: -
V gene: TRBV5-6
clone size: -
CDR3 protein: CASSRAPGLAQAIYTEAFF
CDR3 DNA: TGTGCCAGCAGTCGGGCCCCAGGGTTAGCACAGGCAATTTACACTGAAGCTTTCTTT

J gene: TRBJ2-5
D gene: TRBD1
V gene: TRBV5-1
clone size: -
CDR3 protein: CASSPTGVGETQYF
CDR3 DNA: TGCGCCAGCAGCCCAACAGGGGTCGGGGAGACCCAGTACTTC

J gene: TRBJ2-5
D gene: TRBD2
V gene: TRBV6-5
clone size: -
CDR3 protein: CASTKPGGGETQYF
CDR3 DNA: TGTGCCAGCACCAAACCGGGGGGAGGAGAGACCCAGTACTTC

J gene: TRBJ2-3
D gene: -
V gene: TRBV7-2
clone size: -
CDR3 protein: CASSLEGSGTDTQYF
CDR3 DNA: TGTGCCAGCAGCTTAGAGGGGAGCGGGACAGATACGCAGTATTTT

J gene: TRBJ2-7
D gene: TRBD1
V gene: TRBV14
clone size: -
CDR3 protein: CASSQDFGTGVSEQYF
CDR3 DNA: TGTGCCAGCAGCCAAGATTTCGGGACAGGGGTAAGCGAGCAGTATTTC

J gene: TRBJ2-1
D gene: TRBD2
V gene: TRBV7-8
clone size: -
CDR3 protein: CASSLFSGSVYNEQFF
CDR3 DNA: TGTGCCAGCAGCTTATTCAGCGGGAGCGTCTACAATGAGCAGTTCTTC

J gene: TRBJ2-3
D gene: -
V gene: TRBV5-6
clone size: -
CDR3 protein: CASSLDPSRADTQYF
CDR3 DNA: TGTGCCAGCAGCTTAGATCCCTCTCGCGCAGATACGCAGTATTTT

J gene: TRBJ2-7
D gene: -
V gene: TRBV12-5
clone size: once
CDR3 protein: CASGLADREQYF
CDR3 DNA: TGTGCTAGTGGTTTGGCCGACAGGGAGCAGTACTTC

J gene: TRBJ2-3
D gene: TRBD2
V gene: TRBV19
clone size: -
CDR3 protein: CATSGGNTDTQYF
CDR3 DNA: TGTGCAACCTCGGGGGGAAACACAGATACGCAGTATTTT

J gene: TRBJ2-5
D gene: -
V gene: TRBV18
clone size: -
CDR3 protein: CASSPLERQASRRAQYF
CDR3 DNA: TGTGCCAGCTCACCCTTAGAACGACAAGCCAGCCGAAGAGCCCAGTACTTC

J gene: TRBJ2-7
D gene: TRBD2
V gene: TRBV2
clone size: -
CDR3 protein: CASRQGLAGNEQYF
CDR3 DNA: TGTGCCAGCCGGCAGGGACTAGCGGGAAACGAGCAGTACTTC

J gene: TRBJ2-1
D gene: TRBD2
V gene: TRBV28
clone size: -
CDR3 protein: CASRVTSGGNNEQFF
CDR3 DNA: TGTGCCAGCAGGGTTACTAGCGGGGGAAACAATGAGCAGTTCTTC

J gene: TRBJ1-1
D gene: -
V gene: TRBV12-3/TRBV12-4
clone size: -
CDR3 protein: CASSQKDNREAFF
CDR3 DNA: TGTGCCAGCAGCCAGAAGGACAACCGTGAAGCTTTCTTT

J gene: TRBJ1-4
D gene: -
V gene: TRBV25-1
clone size: -
CDR3 protein: CASSAPGATEKLFF
CDR3 DNA: TGTGCCAGCAGTGCCCCGGGAGCTACCGAAAAACTGTTTTTT

J gene: TRBJ2-1
D gene: -
V gene: TRBV27
clone size: -
CDR3 protein: CASSMTRLVVEQFF
CDR3 DNA: TGTGCCAGCAGTATGACCAGACTAGTGGTTGAGCAGTTCTTC

J gene: TRBJ2-7
D gene: TRBD2
V gene: TRBV19
clone size: -
CDR3 protein: CASRFSGTSYEQYF
CDR3 DNA: TGTGCCAGTAGGTTTAGCGGGACCTCCTACGAGCAGTACTTC

J gene: TRBJ2-1
D gene: -
V gene: TRBV5-1
clone size: -
CDR3 protein: CASSLAWQDEQFF
CDR3 DNA: TGCGCCAGCAGCTTGGCCTGGCAAGATGAGCAGTTCTTC

J gene: TRBJ2-1
D gene: TRBD2
V gene: TRBV11-1
clone size: -
CDR3 protein: CASSSSGMSSYNEQFF
CDR3 DNA: TGTGCCAGCAGCTCTAGCGGGATGAGCTCCTACAATGAGCAGTTCTTC

J gene: TRBJ1-2
D gene: TRBD1
V gene: TRBV6-6
clone size: -
CDR3 protein: CASSYLGQGIGYTF
CDR3 DNA: TGTGCCAGCAGTTACCTCGGACAGGGGATTGGCTACACCTTC

J gene: TRBJ2-7
D gene: TRBD1
V gene: TRBV7-9
clone size: -
CDR3 protein: CASSFLGTADYEQYF
CDR3 DNA: TGTGCCAGCAGCTTCCTAGGGACAGCAGACTACGAGCAGTACTTC

J gene: TRBJ1-3
D gene: TRBD1
V gene: TRBV7-6
clone size: -
CDR3 protein: CASSLEGQGASSGNTIYF
CDR3 DNA: TGTGCCAGCAGCTTGGAAGGACAGGGGGCTTCCTCTGGAAACACCATATATTTT

J gene: TRBJ2-1
D gene: TRBD2
V gene: TRBV6-5
clone size: -
CDR3 protein: CASALADRDNEQFF
CDR3 DNA: TGTGCCAGCGCACTAGCGGACCGAGACAATGAGCAGTTCTTC

J gene: TRBJ2-7
D gene: -
V gene: TRBV5-6
clone size: few
CDR3 protein: CASSLLGRGSYEQYF
CDR3 DNA: TGTGCCAGCAGCTTACTGGGTCGAGGCTCCTACGAGCAGTACTTC